This TCR beta chain came from a study of blood T cells in healthy people across ages (dated by TCRdb to the mid-2010s). With respect to the entire study: In model experiments, template switching captured roughly one uniquely barcoded TCR beta cDNA molecule for every two T cells. To avoid experimental bias, donors of different ages were spread randomly across the sequencing lanes. The donors were split into four age groups: young (average roughly 15 years), middle-aged (about 40), aged (62) and long-lived (more than 80). Using the same blood draw, the study looked at two additional independent replicas of 1 million unique cDNA reads for two donors, one aged 18 to 30 and the other aged 80 or older. The study measured age-related changes in TCR beta repertoire diversity using deep sequencing normalized with unique cDNA molecular identifiers.

The CDR3 contains 15 residues, cysteine and phenylalanine counted. Kept here is only the CDR3 DNA, which spans 45 bases and is read in frame from base 1. CDR1 and CDR2 (SGHTA, FQGNSA) derive from the germline V gene. Donors were around 37 systemically healthy Caucasian individuals from Russia aged about 6 to 100 years. Around 10 milliliters of peripheral blood were collected from each donor into EDTA-treated Vacutainer tubes. PBMCs were isolated by Ficoll-Paque density-gradient centrifugation, with at least 6 million obtained per sample. Total RNA, at least 6 micrograms per sample, was extracted from PBMCs with Trizol reagent. For every donor, an aliquot of PBMCs went through flow cytometry to measure the percentages of naive CD45RAhigh/CD27high T cells. This clonotype has only a few counts. The antigen it recognizes is unknown. No clone much larger than this one lies a single base away; base qualities are absent.

Broad study findings and their caveats: A strong correlation was found between observed TCR beta diversity and the percentage of naive T cells measured by flow cytometry. Because profiling used bulk unsorted PBMCs, naive and antigen-experienced compartments could not be compared conclusively. The long-lived group showed more naive CD4+ T cells, fewer expanded clones and increased TCR diversity than the aged group, suggesting age selection. Because the CMV infection status of the donors was unknown, age-related changes in expanded clonotypes may potentially have been confounded. Observed TCR beta diversity per million T cells fell roughly linearly with age, and a significant reduction was already apparent by age roughly 40. Total diversity estimates from one million sequenced T cells were considered lower bounds and underestimates.

Receptor libraries were prepared by 5' RACE. Instrument on record: Illumina HiSeq 2500. A second PCR of roughly 7 to 12 cycles was performed with a sample-barcoded 5' primer and a J-beta primer mix. A unique molecular identifier was introduced onto each TCR beta cDNA molecule by a template-switch 5' adaptor carrying 12 random nucleotides. At least 3 million CDR3-containing paired-end reads were obtained from each sample. All of the RNA was converted into first-strand cDNA using the Mint cDNA synthesis kit, with a TRBC-specific oligonucleotide serving as the primer. After uracil-DNA glycosylase treatment, a first 18-cycle PCR used universal primers M1SS and BC2_uni_R on all cDNA. Per the original workflow: Normalization of each sample was performed by random selection of 1 million high-quality reads, each carrying a distinct molecular identifier. Instead of being binned into consensus sequences, reads that shared molecular identifiers were thrown out. CDR3 identification, clonotype clustering and error correction used MiTCR with a Q25 quality threshold and the strictest error-elimination algorithm. Lower-bound total TCR beta diversity was estimated with a nonparametric unseen species model using Euler transformation. TCRdb trimmed public reads at Q25 via fastp, called clones via MiXCR and kept in-frame beta chains. CDR3 protein sequences are deduplicated, and each keeps its most common genes and DNA. The V and J calls reflect TCRdb's pipeline rather than the authors' work. The sample table lists more than 500,000 distinct CDR3 sequences, roughly a quarter of them with a count of one. The top ten constitute about 18% of the sample.

The sequence joins TRBV7-2 to TRBJ2-5; the D call is tentative, TRBD1 or TRBD2, as each matches 7 bases. The better agreement between TRBJ2-7 and the DNA end casts doubt on the J call. The sequence was collected from a woman in her 70s in good health. The sequenced sample was blood. The DNA sequence is TGTGCCAGCAGCCCTCAGGGGGGGCTCTCCTACGAGCAGTACTTC. This sequence encodes CASSPQGGLSYEQYF.